A selection of T cell receptor beta chains follows, all from one sample in a study of blood T cell repertoires in COVID-19. TCRdb keeps only in-frame clones here, not all; method: immunoSEQ multiplex PCR. This sample has 160,000 or so clones; approximately 83% occur once, and the top ten carry more than 1.5%. The material sequenced was peripheral blood. The receptor set was obtained from a human donor in a cohort sampled during active COVID-19. CDR3s include the opening cysteine and the closing phenylalanine or tryptophan. The order of the fields is J gene, D gene, clone size, V gene, CDR3 protein, CDR3 DNA. D genes are given only for firm matches. Clone size is given for some rows only: seen once, a few or many times, or a class if the clone is expanded.

>TRBJ1-2|.|.|TRBV6-5
CASSYVRDYGYTF
TGTGCCAGCAGTTACGTCAGGGACTATGGCTACACCTTC
>TRBJ1-1|TRBD1|.|TRBV6-5
CASQRFDRANTEAFF
TGTGCCAGCCAGAGGTTCGACAGGGCGAACACTGAAGCTTTCTTT
>TRBJ2-7|TRBD2|.|TRBV28
CASRGGGGSSYEQYF
TGTGCCAGCAGGGGTGGCGGGGGGAGCTCCTACGAGCAGTACTTC
>TRBJ1-2|.|.|TRBV20-1
CSASPGQSNYGYTF
TGCAGTGCGAGTCCTGGACAGTCTAACTATGGCTACACCTTC
>TRBJ1-4|TRBD1|.|TRBV11-2
CASSPDRGRSRKLFF
TGTGCCAGCAGCCCGGACAGGGGGCGAAGTCGAAAACTGTTTTTT
>TRBJ1-2|.|.|TRBV7-9
CASSRLEGYTF
TGTGCCAGCAGCCGACTAGAGGGCTACACCTTC
>TRBJ1-3|.|.|TRBV7-2
CASSLIWSSGNTIYF
TGTGCCAGCAGCTTAATTTGGAGCTCTGGAAACACCATATATTTT
>TRBJ2-2|TRBD2|.|TRBV11-1
CASSEAGGNTGELFF
TGTGCCAGCAGCGAAGCGGGAGGGAACACCGGGGAGCTGTTTTTT
>TRBJ2-7|TRBD1|.|TRBV28
CASSSGGGYEQYF
TGTGCCAGCAGTTCAGGGGGCGGGTACGAGCAGTACTTC
>TRBJ2-5|.|.|TRBV25-1
CASSGGIQETQYF
TGTGCCAGCAGTGGCGGGATCCAAGAGACCCAGTACTTC
>TRBJ2-4|.|.|TRBV6-5
CASRGLLLAKNIQYF
TGTGCCAGCAGGGGGCTACTTCTAGCCAAAAACATTCAGTACTTC
>TRBJ2-7|TRBD2|.|TRBV27
CASTLGLAADEQYF
TGTGCCAGCACCCTCGGACTAGCCGCGGACGAGCAGTACTTC
>TRBJ2-7|.|.|TRBV15
CATSREAGYEQYF
TGTGCCACCAGCAGAGAGGCAGGTTACGAGCAGTACTTC
>TRBJ1-2|TRBD1|.|TRBV5-4
CASSPRDRGHGYTF
TGTGCCAGCAGCCCTCGGGACAGGGGGCATGGCTACACCTTC
>TRBJ1-2|TRBD1|.|TRBV5-1
CASSLDRGDSYTF
TGCGCCAGCAGCTTGGACAGGGGGGATAGCTACACCTTC
>TRBJ1-6|TRBD1|.|TRBV7-3
CASSSGQGPNSPLHF
TGTGCCAGCAGCTCAGGACAGGGACCCAACTCACCCCTCCACTTT
>TRBJ1-2|.|.|TRBV2
CASSDSYGYTF
TGTGCCAGCAGTGATAGCTATGGCTACACCTTC
>TRBJ1-1|.|.|TRBV21-1
CASSTGTGMSDTEAFF
TGTGCCAGCAGCACCGGGACAGGGATGTCCGACACTGAAGCTTTCTTT
>TRBJ1-5|.|.|TRBV19
CASSIRQGGRAQHF
TGTGCCAGTAGTATCCGGCAGGGAGGTAGGGCCCAGCATTTT
>TRBJ1-6|.|.|TRBV4-3
CASSQDRQGAGSPLHF
TGCGCCAGCAGCCAAGATCGGCAGGGTGCTGGTTCACCCCTCCACTTT
>TRBJ2-6|.|.|TRBV7-9
CASRGTTLISSGANVLTF
TGTGCCAGCAGAGGGACAACACTGATCAGCTCTGGGGCCAACGTCCTGACTTTC
>TRBJ2-7|.|.|TRBV6-5
CASGTGPGLPYEQYF
TGTGCCAGCGGGACAGGTCCGGGACTACCCTACGAGCAGTACTTC
>TRBJ1-2|.|few|TRBV28
CASSLNYGYTF
TGTGCCAGCAGCCTGAACTATGGCTACACCTTC
>TRBJ2-1|.|.|TRBV5-1
CASSRGHGSYNEQFF
TGCGCCAGCAGCCGAGGACATGGCTCCTACAATGAGCAGTTCTTC
>TRBJ1-2|TRBD1|few|TRBV9
CASSVVGQGYYGYTF
TGTGCCAGCAGCGTAGTGGGACAGGGTTACTATGGCTACACCTTC
>TRBJ2-5|.|.|TRBV4-2
CASSQGAAVETQYF
TGTGCCAGCAGCCAGGGAGCGGCGGTAGAGACCCAGTACTTC
>TRBJ2-7|TRBD1|.|TRBV4-3
CASSPQLVGTGGSEQYF
TGCGCCAGCAGCCCCCAGTTGGTAGGGACAGGGGGTTCCGAGCAGTACTTC
>TRBJ1-5|.|.|TRBV28
CASSFNGMNQPQHF
TGTGCCAGCAGTTTCAACGGGATGAATCAGCCCCAGCATTTT
>TRBJ1-6|.|few|TRBV2
CASSGTLSDSPLHF
TGTGCCAGCAGTGGAACGTTAAGCGATTCACCCCTCCACTTT
>TRBJ2-3|TRBD1|.|TRBV19
CASSIALRDRITDTQYF
TGTGCCAGTAGTATAGCTCTTAGGGACAGGATAACAGATACGCAGTATTTT
>TRBJ2-7|.|.|TRBV2
CASSAQGSYEQYF
TGTGCCAGCAGTGCCCAGGGTTCCTACGAGCAGTACTTC
>TRBJ1-5|.|.|TRBV6-1
CASSESGGRAQPQHF
TGTGCCAGCAGTGAATCCGGGGGGAGGGCTCAGCCCCAGCATTTT
>TRBJ1-6|.|few|TRBV6-5
CASSYSGGKANSPLHF
TGTGCCAGCAGTTACTCGGGGGGGAAGGCGAATTCACCCCTCCACTTT
>TRBJ2-1|TRBD2|.|TRBV4-2
CASSQEGWGGGRHNEQFF
TGTGCCAGCAGCCAAGAAGGGTGGGGCGGGGGGCGACACAATGAGCAGTTCTTC
>TRBJ1-2|TRBD1|.|TRBV28
CASSSGGLTYGYTF
TGTGCCAGCAGCTCAGGGGGCTTAACCTATGGCTACACCTTC
>TRBJ2-4|TRBD2|.|TRBV27
CASSLSVAGGPVYIQYF
TGTGCCAGCAGTTTATCGGTAGCGGGAGGGCCGGTGTACATTCAGTACTTC
>TRBJ2-2|.|.|TRBV24-1
CATSDFGSGNTGELFF
TGTGCCACCAGTGATTTTGGTAGCGGAAACACCGGGGAGCTGTTTTTT
>TRBJ1-1|TRBD1|.|TRBV10-3
CAISASGTGDTEAFF
TGTGCCATCAGTGCGTCCGGGACAGGGGACACTGAAGCTTTCTTT
>TRBJ2-7|TRBD2|.|TRBV6-5
CASSRTSPGYEQYF
TGTGCCAGCAGCAGGACTAGCCCAGGGTACGAGCAGTACTTC
>TRBJ1-6|.|few|TRBV9
CASRGSGSPLHF
TGTGCCAGCAGGGGGTCAGGGTCACCCCTCCACTTT
>TRBJ2-7|TRBD1|.|TRBV6-6
CASSYSKGQPPYEQYF
TGTGCCAGCAGTTACTCGAAGGGACAGCCCCCGTACGAGCAGTACTTC
>TRBJ2-7|.|once|TRBV14
CASSHLTASYEQYF
TGTGCCAGCAGCCACTTGACAGCTTCCTACGAGCAGTACTTC
>TRBJ2-7|TRBD1|.|TRBV5-1
CASSGDRDSYEQYF
TGCGCCAGCAGCGGTGACAGGGACTCCTACGAGCAGTACTTC
>TRBJ2-7|.|.|TRBV5-1
CASSPGGPYEQYF
TGCGCCAGCAGCCCTGGAGGGCCATACGAGCAGTACTTC
>TRBJ1-2|.|.|TRBV9
CASSTRGYGYTF
TGTGCCAGCAGCACCCGGGGTTATGGCTACACCTTC
>TRBJ2-7|.|.|TRBV5-1
CASSPAGTPYEQYF
TGCGCCAGCAGCCCCGCCGGGACTCCCTACGAGCAGTACTTC
>TRBJ2-2|.|.|TRBV11-2
CASSHRVYGGELFF
TGTGCCAGCAGCCACAGGGTATATGGCGGGGAGCTGTTTTTT
>TRBJ1-1|.|.|TRBV7-8
CASSLSRLNTEAFF
TGTGCCAGCAGCTTAAGTCGGTTGAACACTGAAGCTTTCTTT
>TRBJ1-3|.|.|TRBV9
CASSAGRGSGNTIYF
TGTGCCAGCAGCGCGGGCAGGGGCTCTGGAAACACCATATATTTT
>TRBJ2-7|TRBD2|.|TRBV18
CASSQSLGGVHEQYF
TGTGCCAGCTCACAAAGCCTGGGAGGGGTGCACGAGCAGTACTTC